Here is one T cell receptor beta chain with its context. No antigen is known for it. No qualities accompany the bases; no much larger clone lies one base away. The library was made by the immunoSEQ multiplex PCR assay. A mixture of 60 forward primers for TCR Vbeta segments and 13 reverse primers for TCR Jbeta segments was used in the multiplex PCR. Amplification of the CDR3 region of rearranged TCR beta genes was performed with a multiplex PCR assay on genomic DNA. Amplified TCR beta libraries were sequenced as 87-base-pair reads on the Illumina HiSeq System. The published analysis was carried out like this. A later analysis counted about 80 million unique TCR beta chains across the approximately 700 repertoires, and 9 million to 14 million of these chains were shared by at least two donors. Raw reads were error-corrected and collapsed into unique sequences with a nearest-neighbor algorithm that merged closely related sequences to remove PCR and sequencing errors. CDR3 sequences were aligned to IMGT reference sequences to assign V, D and J gene segments. Each retained sequence needed at least a six-nucleotide match to both a V gene segment and a J gene segment. A rearrangement counted as productive if the CDR3 had no stop codons and remained in frame with V and J, and every other rearrangement counted as non-productive. Following IMGT convention, CDR3 was defined as the stretch from the second conserved V-encoded cysteine to the conserved J-encoded phenylalanine. The earlier analysis of about 610 of the donors excluded sequences that lacked an unambiguous match to a single V gene segment. In an earlier analysis of 587 of the donors, a V segment was called functional when productive rearrangements were above 56.7%, and segregating when the standard deviation between donors exceeded 5%. A statistical classification framework was developed to diagnose cytomegalovirus status using the catalog of TCR beta chain sequences. A later analysis assigned V and J genes by comparing TCR nucleotide sequences with IMGT/GENE-DB human TR gene sequences. The TCRdist pipeline was used in a later analysis to assign CDR3 sequences and most-parsimonious VDJ recombination scenarios. In a later analysis, every TCR beta chain was defined by the combination of its CDR3 amino acid sequence and its V-gene family, and reads without a unique V-gene family were dropped. To address suspected cross-contamination and a sequencing artifact, a later analysis removed 592 highly shared, low-generation-probability nucleotide sequences. In a later analysis, a clonal expansion index for each public chain was calculated from normalized within-repertoire ranks of inferred template counts. Generation probabilities in a later analysis came from a VDJ recombination model fitted to out-of-frame rearrangements, and those results were checked against IGoR. Hypergeometric tests were used in a later analysis to score TCR-TCR, TCR-HLA and TCR-CMV co-occurrence, with a repertoire-size bias correction applied to the TCR pairs. A later analysis estimated false discovery rates by permuting HLA or CMV assignments 20 times. In a later analysis, co-occurring TCRs were grouped with DBSCAN, and TCRdist sequence similarity was added when clustering was performed within HLA-allele-positive subsets. Co-occurrence clustering excluded repertoires with fewer than 30,000 or more than 120,000 public chains, plus five with anomalous nucleotide sharing. TCRdb took this table from immuneACCESS and kept in-frame rearrangements with V and J called. Such tables lack part of the clones; where checked against another copy, unresolved V genes explain under half of the gap, and the rest is unexplained. The V and J calls and clone size come from that table; D and trimming were worked out from the DNA. The sample contains 150,000 to 200,000 clones, around 77% of them found a single time. Of the sample, 2% to 2.5% falls within the top ten clones.

The cohort was made up of 500 to 850 healthy bone marrow donors. At the time of sampling, every cohort member was nominally healthy, though immune exposures that went unrecorded were likely present. The donor was CMV seronegative and was included in the group of several hundred seronegative cohort members. A peripheral blood sample was collected from each donor, and TCR beta sequencing was performed on peripheral blood mononuclear cells. The Qiagen DNeasy Blood Extraction Kit was used to extract genomic DNA from the blood cell samples. This record comes from a study of cytomegalovirus exposure and HLA in healthy donors listed by TCRdb under 2017. Turning to the overall study: An earlier analysis of some 600 of the donors reported roughly 300 Gb of sequence data and approximately 120 million unique TCR beta sequences obtained from about 179 million T cells. An early release covering 550 to 700 HLA-typed donors comprised roughly 300 gigabases of sequencing data and about 90 million unique TCR sequences. Of the 300 to 450 genotyped donors, over 70% fell in the genetic ancestry cluster associated with self-reported Caucasian donors. The study aimed to test whether signatures of past pathogen exposure could be identified by cataloging public T cell receptors. The study used immunosequencing to profile the T cell repertoires of several hundred subjects and linked those repertoires to cytomegalovirus serostatus. Along with the approximately 650-subject first cohort, a separate validation cohort of about 110 different subjects was used. To predict cytomegalovirus infection status, the study brought together high-throughput TCR immunosequencing, statistical association of individual TCRs with disease status, and machine learning. To study patterns of TCR occurrence, a later analysis re-analyzed previously published TCR beta repertoires from around 670 donors and added high-resolution HLA genotyping. Rather than drawing on any new phenotypic data, the later analysis identified candidate immune exposures from TCR beta sequences and the way those sequences occurred across donors. An earlier analysis of 500 to 650 of the donors applied high-throughput TCR beta sequencing to assess whether each TCR beta V gene segment acted as functional or pseudogenic. Donor age, sex, ethnicity and CMV serostatus were compiled alongside the repertoire data. A later genetic analysis used genome-wide SNP genotypes for about 65% of the 666 donors, treating that subset as a discovery cohort. Every discovery cohort repertoire had been produced on one sequencing platform. HLA typing included class I and class II loci at four-digit resolution. The number of donors typed differed by locus, with 629-630 for A, B, C, DRB1 and DQB1, around 500 for DQA1, approximately 580 for DPA1, and under 490 for DPB1. A few DR-DQ haplotypes were treated as single units for association and clustering because of strong linkage in the cohort. Across around 400 genotyped donors of the cohort, an average of 235,054 unique TCR beta nucleotide sequences per donor were sequenced, and roughly 18% of those sequences were non-productive. What the authors observed across the whole study: Presence/absence analyses assumed roughly uniform sequencing depth across donors, an assumption that may not hold. Cytomegalovirus status was reported to be diagnosed by the classifier with high specificity and sensitivity in both the original and validation cohorts. A later analysis associated approximately 17,000 TCR beta sequences with specific HLA alleles at a false discovery rate of 0.05. In a later analysis, the rate of TCR association differed among HLA loci, with DRB1 alleles having the most associated TCRs and HLA-C alleles having the fewest. According to a later genetic analysis, donors in an Asian-associated ancestry cluster had fewer N-insertions in productive TCRs than the approximately 650-donor mean. An association between a missense DCLRE1C variant and V-gene and J-gene trimming of TCR beta chains was found in a later genetic analysis and replicated in an independent cohort. A few of the identified cytomegalovirus-associated TCR beta chains were confirmed in vitro to be specific for cytomegalovirus antigens. A cluster of highly shared sequence variants was judged likely to represent a technical artifact of the sequencing pipeline. While some public TCRs were present in many individuals, most TCR sequences turned up only very rarely across donors. A further reported finding was that TCR beta sequences accurately predicted the HLA-A and HLA-B alleles for most subjects in the first cohort. This cohort had only TCR beta chains sequenced, and the lack of alpha or paired-chain data limited which features could be detected. Assigning TCR associations to individual alleles was difficult when HLA alleles, especially DR and DQ, strongly co-occurred. In a later analysis, HLA-associated TCR beta chains showed more clonal expansion and lower generation probabilities than non-associated chains that were equally common. CMV serostatus was the only immune exposure information available for the cohort. In an earlier analysis of approximately 590 of the donors, most TCR beta V segments appeared in productive rearrangements about 87% or about 30% of the time, broadly matching IMGT annotations. In a later analysis, most CMV-associated TCR beta chains were found to appear HLA-restricted, with HLA associations seemingly driven largely by CMV exposure. In the study, approximately 150 TCR beta chains were listed as associated with cytomegalovirus. Because HLA typing was missing for some donors at each locus, association tests included only the typed subset. The authors suggested that the approach could potentially be generalized to other disease states and immunological phenotypes. In a later analysis, several top co-occurrence clusters were reported to appear linked to parvovirus B19, influenza, CMV and Epstein-Barr virus. Because counts were too low, some 17 rarely observed V segments, including chromosome 9 orphons, were left out of the earlier analysis of about 500 of the donors. Linkage disequilibrium might explain the correlated functional status among segregating V segments, but an unknown experimental factor could not be excluded.

The receptor comes from a man between 60 and 75 years old in good health and CMV-seronegative. Sequencing used PBMCs.

The bases are TGTGCCAGCAGCTTCCTTACTAGCGGCGACAATGAGCAGTTCTTC. It is translated as CASSFLTSGDNEQFF. Recombination joined TRBV7-8 with TRBJ2-1; 8 bases in the junction line up with TRBD2. For this chain, trimming is 3 bases at the V end and 5 bases at the J end, and the number of junction bases without a gene match is 6. CDR3 length: 15 amino acids, cysteine to phenylalanine. This entry keeps only the CDR3 DNA: 45 bases, framed from base 1. The CDR1 and CDR2 encoded by the germline V gene are SGHVS and FQNEAQ.